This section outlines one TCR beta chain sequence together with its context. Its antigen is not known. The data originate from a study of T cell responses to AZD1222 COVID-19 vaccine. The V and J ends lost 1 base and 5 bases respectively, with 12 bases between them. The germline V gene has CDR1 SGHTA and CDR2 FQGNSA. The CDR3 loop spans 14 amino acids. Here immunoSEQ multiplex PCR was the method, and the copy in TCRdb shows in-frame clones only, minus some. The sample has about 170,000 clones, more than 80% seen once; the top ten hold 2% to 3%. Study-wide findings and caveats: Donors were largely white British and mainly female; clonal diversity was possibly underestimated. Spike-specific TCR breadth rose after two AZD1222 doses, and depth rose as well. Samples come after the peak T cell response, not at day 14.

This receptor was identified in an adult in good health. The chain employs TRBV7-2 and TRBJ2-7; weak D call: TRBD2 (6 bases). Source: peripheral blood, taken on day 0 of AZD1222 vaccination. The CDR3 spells CASSLDGTLDEQYF. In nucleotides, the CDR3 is TGTGCCAGCAGCTTAGATGGGACTTTGGACGAGCAGTACTTC. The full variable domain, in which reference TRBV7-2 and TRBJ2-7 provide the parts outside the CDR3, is GAGVSQSPSNKVTEKGKDVELRCDPISGHTALYWYRQSLGQGLEFLIYFQGNSAPDKSGLPSDRFSAERTGGSVSTLTIQRTQQEDSAVYLCASSLDGTLDEQYFGPGTRLTVT.